Each of the 3 T cell receptor beta chains below was sequenced from the same sample in a study of PD-L1 blockade in urothelial cancer. Documented time point: peripheral blood 6 weeks after treatment start. Produced via immunoSEQ multiplex PCR; TCRdb's table is partial and in-frame only. The sample contains 30,000 or so clones, roughly nine tenths of which appear only once. The sequencing used PBMCs, collected around atezolizumab (anti-PD-L1) treatment. Receptors originate from a man older than 75 with urothelial cancer.

The chain combines TRBV5-1 with TRBJ2-2; 8 nucleotides align to TRBD1. The CDR3 runs to 14 residues. The germline gives CDR1 SGHRS, CDR2 YFSETQ. After removal of 5 bases from V and 3 bases from J, the junction contained 3 bases not matched to a gene. The CDR3: CASRDRVDTGELFF. The CDR3 nucleotides read TGCGCCAGCAGGGACAGGGTCGACACCGGGGAGCTGTTTTTT. Based on the CDR3 plus reference TRBV5-1 and TRBJ2-2, the full variable domain is KAGVTQTPRYLIKTRGQQVTLSCSPISGHRSVSWYQQTPGQGLQFLFEYFSETQRNKGNFPGRFSGRQFSNSRSEMNVSTLELGDSALYLCASRDRVDTGELFFGEGSRLTVL.

V is TRBV7-8 and J is TRBJ2-5; 9 positions agree with TRBD2. This CDR3 is 16 amino acids long. CDR1 and CDR2 from the germline V gene are SGHVS and FQNEAQ. Trimming cost V 0 bases and J 2 bases; bases outside gene matches: 4. The CDR3 loop is CASSLAGGRGQETQYF. In DNA form, the CDR3 reads TGTGCCAGCAGCTTAGCCGGCGGGAGGGGGCAAGAGACCCAGTACTTC.

The V call is TRBV4-2, the J call TRBJ2-1, with TRBD2 identical over 8 bases. Germline V gene data show CDR1 as LGHNA and CDR2 as YNFKEQ. With V trimmed by 3 bases and J by 4 bases, 8 bases remained unmatched. This CDR3 comprises 16 residues. The CDR3 loop is CASSHPPEREYNEQFF. The CDR3 region has the DNA TGTGCCAGCAGCCACCCCCCGGAGCGGGAGTACAATGAGCAGTTCTTC.